The T cell receptor (beta chain) under discussion was sequenced for a study of human T cells and chemical hapten exposure. Across the study: Yields of TCR per sample differed, chiefly owing to small differences in pooled library volume. Study-wide results and limits: After DPC sensitization, TCRs above 1 in 1000 frequency showed no change.

Per germline, CDR1 DFQATT and CDR2 SNEGSKA (reference sequence). This CDR3 is built from 12 residues. Trimming removed 6 bases at V and 7 bases at J, with 15 bases between. In its sample, this clonotype was seen many times. Its antigen is still unknown. As the library was built, unique molecular identifiers were attached to individual cDNA molecules. Original data processing: Per-sample TCR counts ranged from about 23,224 to 690,600, median about 98,000. Each CDR3 protein gets one entry after TCRdb re-called the reads with MiXCR. For this entry, the V and J calls and clone size follow TCRdb and not the study's own pipeline. The sample lists more than 100,000 distinct CDR3 sequences, 8.5% to 9% seen once, with approximately 1.4% in the top ten. Total RNA was isolated from whole blood that had not been fractionated.

The TCR was taken from a human donor in good health. Some clones in this sample may be carry-over from other donors' samples. The chain combines TRBV20-1 with TRBJ1-1; D call uncertain. Sequences were obtained from whole blood. CDR3 nucleotide sequence: TGCAGTGCCCGGGTCGGGGATCGTGAAGCTTTCTTT. Its translation: CSARVGDREAFF.